The 6 T cell receptor beta chains in this list originate from one sample, sequenced in a study of blood T cells in healthy people across ages. The use of a sample-barcoded 5' primer and a J-beta primer mix characterized a second PCR of about 6 to 11 cycles. TCRdb itself ran the 5' RACE reads through MiXCR, one entry per CDR3 protein. The sample consists of 1.5 million or so distinct CDR3 sequences, 42% of them appearing once. Sequencing was carried out using blood. The receptors here all came from a woman aged 18 to 35 in good health.

The chain joins TRBV12-3 or TRBV12-4 to TRBJ1-2; D gene unclear. The V and J ends lost 8 bases and 9 bases respectively, with 19 bases between them. This CDR3 spans 13 amino acids. The CDR3, as DNA: TGTGCCAGCCACTCTCCAGGCAGTATGAGCTACACCTTC. It yields the protein CASHSPGSMSYTF.

The rearrangement uses TRBV6-5 and TRBJ1-6; no clear D gene. CDR1 and CDR2 from the germline V gene are MNHEY and SVGAGI. CDR3 length: 17 residues. V gave up 0 bases and J gave up 0 bases, with 9 bases separating them. The CDR3 coding sequence is TGTGCCAGCAGTTACTCGGCGGGCAGCTCCTATAATTCACCCCTCCACTTT. This translates into CASSYSAGSSYNSPLHF.

This clonotype appeared a few times. V gene TRBV11-2 combines with J gene TRBJ2-5, with TRBD1 as a possible D gene (6 bases). Deletions cut 8 bases from V and 0 bases from J, with 19 bases between. The CDR3 consists of 16 residues. Germline V gene lookup returns CDR1 SGHAT and CDR2 FQNNGV. CDR3 sequence reads: CASGSWTRGHQETQYF. The CDR3 coding sequence is TGTGCCAGCGGCTCGTGGACCAGGGGCCACCAAGAGACCCAGTACTTC.

The rearrangement joins TRBV28 to TRBJ2-1, with D perhaps being TRBD1 or TRBD2 (5 bases each). With 5 bases removed from V and 7 bases from J, the gap between germline ends came to 15 bases. The CDR3 is made up of 14 amino acids. Per germline, CDR1 MDHEN and CDR2 SYDVKM. In nucleotides, the CDR3 is TGTGCCAGCAGTCCCCCGTGGGACGGGAATGAGCAGTTCTTC. As protein: CASSPPWDGNEQFF.

This clonotype appeared a few times. The chain combines TRBV7-9 with TRBJ2-1; the D gene is possibly TRBD1 (5 bases). Germline V lookup: CDR1 SEHNR, CDR2 FQNEAQ (reference sequence). This CDR3 comprises 16 residues. V shed 5 bases and J shed 0 bases, with 14 bases lying between them. This CDR3 reads CASSPPTGSSYNEQFF. The CDR3 region has the DNA TGTGCCAGCAGCCCCCCAACAGGAAGCTCCTACAATGAGCAGTTCTTC. Drawing the rest from reference TRBV7-9 and TRBJ2-1, the complete variable domain is DTGVSQNPRHKITKRGQNVTFRCDPISEHNRLYWYRQTLGQGPEFLTYFQNEAQLEKSRLLSDRFSAERPKGSFSTLEIQRTEQGDSAMYLCASSPPTGSSYNEQFFGPGTRLTVL.

The V gene is TRBV6-1, the J gene TRBJ1-5, with 7 bases that match TRBD1. The V and J ends lost 5 bases and 6 bases, in that order; junction bases with no gene match: 10. The germline CDR1 and CDR2 sequences are MNHNS and SASEGT. There are 15 residues in the CDR3. This chain's CDR3 is CASSTSGTDPQPQHF. CDR3 nucleotide sequence: TGTGCCAGCAGTACCTCCGGGACAGATCCTCAGCCCCAGCATTTT.